This T cell receptor (beta chain) was obtained from a study of cytomegalovirus exposure and HLA in healthy donors. Germline values: CDR1 GTSNPN, CDR2 SVGIG (reference sequence). V shed 5 bases and J 10 bases; nucleotides not matched to a gene: 14. The CDR3 loop spans 15 amino acids. Concerning this clone: Its antigen is still unknown.

Vbeta (60) and Jbeta (13) primers were used in the PCR. Sequencing used immunoSEQ multiplex PCR; TCRdb keeps in-frame clones, though not all of them. This sample yields some 120,000 clones, of which around 74% are seen a single time; around 1.7% belongs to the top ten. General observations from the study: V- and J-gene trimming in TCR beta was tied to a missense DCLRE1C variant by an analysis performed later. A later analysis showed that HLA-associated TCR beta chains had undergone more clonal expansion than equally common others. Reports state that TCR beta sequences accurately predicted most subjects' HLA-A and HLA-B alleles. Most likely, a cluster of highly shared sequence variants arose as a sequencing artifact.

The chain couples TRBV30 to TRBJ2-1; 10 bases agree with TRBD2. The clonotype comes from a woman between 18 and 29 years old in good health and CMV-seronegative. Sequencing used PBMCs. The CDR3 reads CAWGNSGGPQREQFF. In nucleotides, the CDR3 is TGTGCCTGGGGAAATAGCGGGGGGCCCCAAAGGGAGCAGTTCTTC. The variable domain in full, completed from reference TRBV30 and TRBJ2-1, reads SQTIHQWPATLVQPVGSPLSLECTVEGTSNPNLYWYRQAAGRGLQLLFYSVGIGQISSEVPQNLSASRPQDRQFILSSKKLLLSDSGFYLCAWGNSGGPQREQFFGPGTRLTVL.